The present entry profiles one T cell receptor (beta chain) with its context. Only in-frame clones appear in the TCRdb table, and some are missing; sequencing was by immunoSEQ multiplex PCR. The table records some 250,000 clones, 70% to 90% of them present only once. These data belong to a study of blood T cell repertoires in COVID-19. The CDR3 is 17 residues long. Trimming removed 1 base from V and 2 bases from J; junction bases left unmatched: 9. Germline V gives CDR1 LGHNA, CDR2 YNFKEQ. The V and J genes are TRBV4-2 and TRBJ2-3, with 7 bases fitting TRBD2. This clonotype was obtained from a man in his sixties with acute or convalescent COVID-19. Material for sequencing was peripheral blood. The CDR3, as DNA: TGTGCCAGCAGCCAAGGGGGGGGATCTAGCGACACAGATACGCAGTATTTT. Translating gives CASSQGGGSSDTDTQYF.